The 22 T cell receptor beta chains presented below share a single source sample, sequenced in a study of blood T cell repertoires in COVID-19. Sequencing used immunoSEQ multiplex PCR; TCRdb keeps in-frame clones, though not all of them. The sample includes some 130,000 clones, around 88% of them seen just once. Sequenced input: peripheral blood. All receptors come from a man aged 45-65 years with acute or convalescent COVID-19.

V gene TRBV6-9 combines with J gene TRBJ1-2; 11 bases map to TRBD1. This CDR3 contains 15 residues. Germline V gene data show CDR1 as MNHGY and CDR2 as SVAAGI. After removal of 11 bases from V and 8 bases from J, the junction contained 16 bases not matched to a gene. CDR3 DNA sequence: TGTGCCCCCCGGATGCGGGACAGGGGGTTATACGGCTACACCTTC. This encodes CAPRMRDRGLYGYTF.

The rearrangement links TRBV5-5 to TRBJ1-5; no reliable D call. Per germline, CDR1 SGHKS and CDR2 YYEKEE (reference sequence). The CDR3 covers 14 residues. Trimming took 0 bases from V and 2 from J, leaving 6 bases between them. The CDR3 spells CASSLVPGNQPQHF. DNA for the CDR3: TGTGCCAGCAGCTTGGTTCCAGGCAATCAGCCCCAGCATTTT.

V is TRBV19 and J is TRBJ1-5; TRBD1 matches at 7 bases. Per the germline V gene, CDR1 is LNHDA and CDR2 is SQIVND (reference sequence). The CDR3 runs 13 residues. Trimming cost V 7 bases and J 6 bases; bases outside gene matches: 6. DNA of the CDR3: TGTGCCAGTAACGACAGGGTGGGTCAGCCCCAGCATTTT. It encodes CASNDRVGQPQHF.

V and J are TRBV2 and TRBJ2-2, with 7 bases matching TRBD2. The CDR3 consists of 14 residues. CDR1 and CDR2 (germline): SNHLY, FYNNEI. V shed 6 bases, J shed 4 bases, and the junction held 5 bases outside the gene matches. Written as DNA, the CDR3 is TGTGCCAGCAGGAGAGCGGGAATCACCGGGGAGCTGTTTTTT. It encodes CASRRAGITGELFF. Drawing the rest from reference TRBV2 and TRBJ2-2, the complete variable domain is EPEVTQTPSHQVTQMGQEVILRCVPISNHLYFYWYRQILGQKVEFLVSFYNNEISEKSEIFDDQFSVERPDGSNFTLKIRSTKLEDSAMYFCASRRAGITGELFFGEGSRLTVL.

The V and J genes are TRBV5-1 and TRBJ1-3; D remains ambiguous. CDR1 and CDR2 from the germline V gene are SGHRS and YFSETQ. This CDR3 is 13 amino acids long. The V gene lost 4 bases and the J gene lost 7 bases, with 12 bases spanning the gap. CDR3 sequence (DNA): TGCGCCAGCAGCCCCGAGCCTACTAACACCATATATTTT. Translation: CASSPEPTNTIYF.

The rearrangement links TRBV19 to TRBJ2-3, with a weak D call TRBD1 (5 bases). V was cut by 6 bases and J by 5 bases, with 9 bases left in between. CDR1 LNHDA and CDR2 SQIVND come from the germline V gene (reference sequence). The length of the CDR3 is 12 residues. CDR3 sequence (DNA): TGTGCCAGTAGGGGGCCCTTAGATACGCAGTATTTT. As protein: CASRGPLDTQYF. The complete variable domain, with remaining parts taken from reference TRBV19 and TRBJ2-3, reads DGGITQSPKYLFRKEGQNVTLSCEQNLNHDAMYWYRQDPGQGLRLIYYSQIVNDFQKGDIAEGYSVSREKKESFPLTVTSAQKNPTAFYLCASRGPLDTQYFGPGTRLTVL.

The chain uses TRBV28 and TRBJ2-7; 16 positions match TRBD2. This CDR3 has 16 residues. Per germline, CDR1 MDHEN and CDR2 SYDVKM. The ends lost 9 bases at V and 6 bases at J; junction bases unmatched: 11. The CDR3 loop reads CASRSGTSGRAIEQYF. The DNA for the CDR3 is TGTGCCAGTCGTTCCGGGACTAGCGGGAGGGCAATCGAGCAGTACTTC.

This clone was seen a handful of times. The V gene is TRBV5-4, the J gene TRBJ1-2; D may be TRBD1 (5 bases). Trimming left V 7 bases short and J 0 bases short, with 13 bases between. Looked up from germline, CDR1 is SGHNT and CDR2 is YYREEE (reference sequence). The CDR3 covers 14 residues. In DNA, the CDR3 is TGTGCCAGCGGAGCGGGGCCTTCTAACTATGGCTACACCTTC. This translates into CASGAGPSNYGYTF.

The gene calls are TRBV6-4 and TRBJ2-3, with D unclear. Trimming left V 2 bases short and J 8 bases short, with 5 bases between. Germline V gene data show CDR1 as MRHNA and CDR2 as SNTAGT. This CDR3 is built from 11 residues. CDR3: CASSDLVTQYF. The DNA for the CDR3 is TGTGCCAGCAGTGACCTAGTTACGCAGTATTTT.

The chain has TRBV29-1 and TRBJ1-1, with D possibly matching TRBD1 (5 bases). The CDR3 is 12 amino acids. Germline-derived CDR1 and CDR2 are SQVTM and ANQGSEA. The V end lost 5 bases, the J end lost 0 bases, and 7 bases lay between the germline ends. CDR3 bases: TGCAGCGTTCTCAGGGTGAACACTGAAGCTTTCTTT. The encoded protein is CSVLRVNTEAFF. Supplemented by reference TRBV29-1 and TRBJ1-1, the full variable domain reads SAVISQKPSRDICQRGTSLTIQCQVDSQVTMMFWYRQQPGQSLTLIATANQGSEATYESGFVIDKFPISRPNLTFSTLTVSNMSPEDSSIYLCSVLRVNTEAFFGQGTRLTVV.

The rearrangement uses TRBV19 and TRBJ1-5, with unresolved D. V gave up 3 bases and J gave up 2 bases, with 11 bases separating them. The CDR3 runs 15 residues. Germline assignment: CDR1 LNHDA and CDR2 SQIVND (reference sequence). The CDR3 here is CASSIQDGGNQPQHF. The CDR3 DNA sequence: TGTGCCAGTAGTATCCAGGATGGTGGCAATCAGCCCCAGCATTTT.

This clone came up a few times. The chain carries TRBV5-1 and TRBJ1-5, with D hard to call. The CDR3 totals 13 residues. Germline V gene sequence: CDR1 SGHRS, CDR2 YFSETQ. The V end was cut by 4 bases, the J end by 4 bases, with 9 bases between. Written as DNA, the CDR3 is TGCGCCAGCAGCGGGCAGCCAAATCAGCCCCAGCATTTT. Encoded protein: CASSGQPNQPQHF.

The chain has TRBV3-1 (or the pseudogene TRBV3-2) and TRBJ2-7; 11 bases match TRBD1. J was trimmed by 8 bases and V by 0 bases; bases with no gene match: 3. CDR1 and CDR2 from the germline V gene are LGHDT and YNNKEL (reference sequence). This CDR3 is built from 14 residues. The CDR3 DNA reads TGTGCCAGCAGCCAAGATGGGACAGGGGGAAAGCAGTACTTC. It specifies CASSQDGTGGKQYF.

This clone was seen a handful of times. The chain combines TRBV19 with TRBJ1-2; TRBD1 aligns across 8 bases. Germline CDR1 is LNHDA and CDR2 is SQIVND (reference sequence). There are 12 residues in the CDR3. With V trimmed by 7 bases and J by 8 bases, 6 bases remained unmatched. The CDR3 spells CASNPQGGGYTF. In nucleotides, the CDR3 is TGTGCCAGTAACCCACAGGGGGGAGGCTACACCTTC.

This sequence joins TRBV6-2 or TRBV6-3 and TRBJ2-7; D uncertain. Germline lookup yields CDR1 MNHEY and CDR2 SVGEGT. The CDR3 totals 14 residues. The V gene lost 0 bases and the J gene lost 2 bases, with 8 bases spanning the gap. This chain's CDR3 is CASSYSTYTYEQYF. The CDR3 DNA follows: TGTGCCAGCAGTTACTCGACTTATACCTACGAGCAGTACTTC.

By frequency in the sample, this clone is medium-sized. V usage is TRBV7-2 and J usage is TRBJ1-6; no firm D call. Germline V gene data show CDR1 as SGHTA and CDR2 as FQGNSA. The CDR3 is 14 amino acids. Trimming left V 5 bases short and J 3 bases short, with 8 bases between. The CDR3 is CASSNGIYNSPLHF. The CDR3 nucleotides are TGTGCCAGCAGCAACGGGATCTATAATTCACCCCTCCACTTT.

Details on this clone: Other DNA sequences within the sample encode an identical CDR3. The rearrangement uses TRBV11-2 and TRBJ1-1, with 9 positions matching TRBD1. CDR3 length equals 13 residues. V gave up 4 bases and J gave up 5 bases; unmatched junction bases: 2. The germline V gene encodes CDR1 SGHAT and CDR2 FQNNGV. CDR3 coding DNA: TGTGCCAGCAGCTCACAGGGGGCTACTGAAGCTTTCTTT. Its protein is CASSSQGATEAFF.

This chain connects TRBV5-4 to TRBJ2-1; D gene unclear. Trimming stripped 1 base from V and 4 bases from J, with 18 bases between. Germline V gene data show CDR1 as SGHNT and CDR2 as YYREEE (reference sequence). The CDR3 consists of 17 residues. This chain's CDR3 is CASSLSSAPTRYNEQFF. The CDR3 nucleotides read TGTGCCAGCAGCTTGTCAAGTGCGCCTACTCGATACAATGAGCAGTTCTTC.

The chain links TRBV7-2 to TRBJ1-5; a possible D gene is TRBD1 (5 bases). Germline V lookup: CDR1 SGHTA, CDR2 FQGNSA. The CDR3 contains 15 residues. V was shortened by 2 bases and J by 3 bases, with 11 bases between the two germline ends. The CDR3 reads CASSLYAGNNQPQHF. In DNA form, the CDR3 reads TGTGCCAGCAGCTTATATGCAGGGAACAATCAGCCCCAGCATTTT.

The chain carries TRBV7-9 and TRBJ1-3; no firm D call. V lost 0 bases and J 4 bases, leaving 4 bases between the germline ends. CDR1 and CDR2 (germline): SEHNR, FQNEAQ (reference sequence). The CDR3 consists of 13 residues. For the CDR3, the DNA is TGTGCCAGCAGCTTAGCAGCAGGAAACACCATATATTTT. It is translated as CASSLAAGNTIYF.

This sequence joins TRBV9 and TRBJ1-1, with 7 bases identical to TRBD1. The CDR3 runs to 14 residues. Trimming removed 4 bases from V and 0 bases from J; junction bases left unmatched: 3. Germline V lookup: CDR1 SGDLS, CDR2 YYNGEE. This chain's CDR3 is CASSPDRMNTEAFF. The CDR3 region has the DNA TGTGCCAGCAGCCCGGACAGGATGAACACTGAAGCTTTCTTT.

The chain couples TRBV4-1 to TRBJ1-5; D remains unclear. Trimming pared 0 bases from V and 6 bases from J, leaving 12 bases between. The germline V gene has CDR1 MGHRA and CDR2 YSYEKL. The CDR3 is 15 residues long. The CDR3 DNA sequence: TGCGCCAGCAGCCAAGATTCAGGTCTGGGTCAGCCCCAGCATTTT. The encoded protein is CASSQDSGLGQPQHF.